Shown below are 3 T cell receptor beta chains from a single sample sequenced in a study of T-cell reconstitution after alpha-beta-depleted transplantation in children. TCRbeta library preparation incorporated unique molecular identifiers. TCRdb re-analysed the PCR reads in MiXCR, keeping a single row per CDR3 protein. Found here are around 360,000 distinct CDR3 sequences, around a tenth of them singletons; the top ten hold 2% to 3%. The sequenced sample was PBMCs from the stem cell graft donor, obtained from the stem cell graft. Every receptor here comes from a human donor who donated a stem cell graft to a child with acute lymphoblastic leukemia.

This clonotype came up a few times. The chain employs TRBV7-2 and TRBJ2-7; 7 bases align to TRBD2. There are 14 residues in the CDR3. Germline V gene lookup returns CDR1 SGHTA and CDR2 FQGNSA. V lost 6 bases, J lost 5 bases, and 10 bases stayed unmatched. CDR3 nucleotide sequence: TGTGCCAGCAGAGCCTCGGGGGGAGGCCACGAGCAGTACTTC. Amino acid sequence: CASRASGGGHEQYF.

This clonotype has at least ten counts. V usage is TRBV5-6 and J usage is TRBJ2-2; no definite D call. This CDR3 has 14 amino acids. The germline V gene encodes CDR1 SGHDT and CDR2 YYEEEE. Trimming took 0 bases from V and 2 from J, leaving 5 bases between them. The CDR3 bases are TGTGCCAGCAGCTTGGCGGTCAACACCGGGGAGCTGTTTTTT. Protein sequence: CASSLAVNTGELFF. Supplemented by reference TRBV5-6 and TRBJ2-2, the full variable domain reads DAGVTQSPTHLIKTRGQQVTLRCSPKSGHDTVSWYQQALGQGPQFIFQYYEEEERQRGNFPDRFSGHQFPNYSSELNVNALLLGDSALYLCASSLAVNTGELFFGEGSRLTVL.

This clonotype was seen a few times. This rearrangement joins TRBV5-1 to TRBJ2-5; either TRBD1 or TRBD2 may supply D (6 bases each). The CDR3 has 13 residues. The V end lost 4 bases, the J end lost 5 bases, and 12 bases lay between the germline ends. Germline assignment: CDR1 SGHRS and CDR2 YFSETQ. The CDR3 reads CASSPGGGETQYF. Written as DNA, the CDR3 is TGCGCCAGCAGCCCCGGGGGCGGCGAGACCCAGTACTTC.